This T cell receptor (beta chain) was identified during a study of blood T cell repertoires in COVID-19. Study-wide background: COVID-19 samples, acute and convalescent, were from the United States, Italy and Spain. The cDNA or gDNA used as material had been derived from T cells, B-cell-depleted T cells, or PBMCs.

Source study methods: The authors estimated nucleated cell counts from reference gene primer amplification. Clones were read by immunoSEQ multiplex PCR, and TCRdb kept only the in-frame ones, dropping some. The V and J calls and clone size are taken from that table; D and trimming were inferred from the DNA. The sample shows 340,000 or so clones, about 86% of them seen only once. Germline V gene sequence: CDR1 MNHEY, CDR2 SVGEGT. This CDR3 spans 16 amino acids. J gave up 7 bases and V 3 bases, and 11 bases lay outside the gene matches. This chain joins TRBV6-2 or TRBV6-3 and TRBJ1-4; 7 bases match TRBD1. Specimen: peripheral blood. The source is a man aged 30-40 years with active or convalescent COVID-19. Here the CDR3 reads CASSYPRQGRSEKLFF. CDR3 sequence (DNA): TGTGCCAGCAGTTATCCCCGACAGGGAAGGAGTGAAAAACTGTTTTTT.